Presented here are 29 T cell receptor beta chains from one specimen sequenced in a study of blood T cell repertoires in COVID-19. Measured with immunoSEQ multiplex PCR; TCRdb has only the in-frame clones, and not every one. Altogether 95,000 to 150,000 clones are present, about four fifths being singletons, with the ten largest covering about 4.2%. Sequencing was done on a sample of peripheral blood. These receptors originate from a woman aged 70-85 years with acute or convalescent COVID-19.

The rearrangement joins TRBV13 to TRBJ2-1; TRBD1 agrees at 7 bases. CDR1 and CDR2 from the germline V gene are PRHDT and FYEKMQ (reference sequence). V was pared by 5 bases and J by 6 bases, with 7 bases of the junction left unmatched. This CDR3 has 14 residues. The CDR3: CASSPDRAVNEQFF. The CDR3 nucleotides are TGTGCCAGCAGCCCCGACAGGGCGGTCAATGAGCAGTTCTTC.

The chain carries TRBV25-1 and TRBJ2-2; maybe TRBD1 (6 bases). Germline CDR1 and CDR2: MGHDK and SYGVNS. The V gene lost 0 bases and the J gene lost 6 bases, with 14 bases spanning the gap. The CDR3 has 16 amino acids. The CDR3 sequence: CASSEYSPTGPGELFF. CDR3 bases: TGTGCCAGCAGTGAATACTCGCCGACAGGTCCCGGGGAGCTGTTTTTT.

The chain recombines TRBV4-3 with TRBJ1-2; 8 bases are a match to TRBD1. Germline trimming cut 0 bases from V and 8 bases from J; bases unmatched to any gene: 8. CDR3 length: 15 residues. Per the germline V gene, CDR1 is LGHNA and CDR2 is YSLEER. CDR3 DNA: TGCGCCAGCAGCCAAGACCTTAGGACAGGGTACGGCTACACCTTC. Residues: CASSQDLRTGYGYTF.

The CDR3 is CASRRTGGTDTQYF. DNA of the CDR3: TGTGCCAGCAGACGAACAGGAGGGACAGATACGCAGTATTTT. J is TRBJ2-3 and V is TRBV14; tentatively, D is TRBD2 (6 bases). This CDR3 contains 14 residues. CDR1 and CDR2 from the germline V gene are SGHDN and FVKESK. Trimming cost V 6 bases and J 3 bases, with 13 bases left between them.

A note on this clone: The same CDR3 is also encoded by other DNA sequences in this sample. This sequence joins TRBV6-5 and TRBJ1-1; 9 nucleotides agree with TRBD1. Germline-derived CDR1 and CDR2 are MNHEY and SVGAGI. Trimming cost V 6 bases and J 5 bases; bases outside gene matches: 4. The CDR3 is 13 amino acids. CDR3 in DNA: TGTGCCAGCAGGTTGACAGGGGGGACTGAAGCTTTCTTT. Translated: CASRLTGGTEAFF.

This chain joins TRBV5-6 and TRBJ1-6; weak D call: TRBD1 (5 bases). The CDR3 is made up of 15 amino acids. The V end lost 4 bases, the J end lost 7 bases, and 15 bases lay between the germline ends. CDR1 is SGHDT, CDR2 YYEEEE, per germline. For the CDR3, the DNA is TGTGCCAGCAGCGGGGGGACCATTTGGAATTCACCCCTCCACTTT. It translates to CASSGGTIWNSPLHF.

The chain has TRBV18 and TRBJ1-3, with 12 bases aligning to TRBD1. In germline, CDR1 is KGHSH, CDR2 LQKENI. The length of the CDR3 is 15 residues. Trimming cost V 0 bases and J 7 bases; bases outside gene matches: 1. The CDR3 region is CASSPPGTGGNTIYF. DNA for the CDR3: TGTGCCAGCTCACCACCCGGGACAGGGGGCAACACCATATATTTT.

The chain recombines TRBV27 with TRBJ1-1; TRBD1 matches at 9 bases. This CDR3 spans 15 amino acids. Trimming removed 4 bases from V and 6 bases from J; junction bases left unmatched: 9. Germline V CDR1 and CDR2: MNHEY, SMNVEV (reference sequence). CDR3 bases: TGTGCCAGCAGTTCCCCGCTCCGGACAGGGGCTGAAGCTTTCTTT. This sequence encodes CASSSPLRTGAEAFF.

The chain combines TRBV2 with TRBJ2-5; TRBD2 aligns across 13 bases. The CDR3 is 17 residues long. V lost 8 bases and J lost 4; bases outside the gene matches: 13. Germline V CDR1 and CDR2: SNHLY, FYNNEI. CDR3 sequence: CASWPGLAGAGGETQYF. CDR3 coding DNA: TGTGCCAGCTGGCCCGGACTAGCGGGGGCCGGGGGAGAGACCCAGTACTTC.

This chain uses TRBV7-2 with TRBJ2-2; tentatively, D is TRBD1 (5 bases). Deletions cut 5 bases from V and 1 base from J, with 11 bases between. Germline V lookup: CDR1 SGHTA, CDR2 FQGNSA. The length of the CDR3 is 15 residues. The CDR3 protein is CASSIRQGNTGELFF. CDR3 coding DNA: TGTGCCAGCAGCATACGGCAGGGGAACACCGGGGAGCTGTTTTTT.

The chain couples TRBV2 to TRBJ1-1, with D possibly matching TRBD1 (6 bases). V was trimmed by 5 bases and J by 0 bases, leaving 10 bases between them. The CDR3 is made up of 14 amino acids. CDR1 SNHLY and CDR2 FYNNEI come from the germline V gene. CDR3 DNA: TGTGCCAGCAGTCCGCAGGGGCTGAACACTGAAGCTTTCTTT. This sequence encodes CASSPQGLNTEAFF.

The count of this clone is one. The rearrangement joins TRBV15 to TRBJ1-5, with no clear D. Trimming left V 0 bases short and J 2 bases short, with 17 bases between. CDR3 length equals 18 residues. Germline V CDR1 and CDR2: LNHNV, YYDKDF (reference sequence). The CDR3 sequence is CATSRDLRRDEGNQPQHF. The DNA of the CDR3 is TGTGCCACCAGCAGAGATCTCAGGCGGGATGAGGGCAATCAGCCCCAGCATTTT.

In this sample, this clone turned up many times. The chain uses TRBV4-2 and TRBJ2-2, with D maybe TRBD2 (5 bases). Germline-derived CDR1 and CDR2 are LGHNA and YNFKEQ. V was shortened by 0 bases and J by 6 bases, with 14 bases between the two germline ends. The length of the CDR3 is 16 residues. The CDR3, as DNA: TGTGCCAGCAGCCAAGAAGGGATCGAGGGCGCCGGGGAGCTGTTTTTT. It is translated as CASSQEGIEGAGELFF.

The chain has TRBV27 and TRBJ2-1; 7 bases agree with TRBD1. Trimming cost V 7 bases and J 4 bases; bases outside gene matches: 10. CDR1 MNHEY and CDR2 SMNVEV come from the germline V gene (reference sequence). The CDR3 runs to 15 residues. The CDR3 DNA follows: TGTGCCAGCAATGCCGACAGGGTAGCTTACAATGAGCAGTTCTTC. It translates to CASNADRVAYNEQFF.

The table lists this clone with a few counts. J is TRBJ1-5 and V is TRBV10-3; a weak D match, TRBD1 (5 bases). Germline V gives CDR1 ENHRY, CDR2 SYGVKD. The CDR3 runs to 14 residues. Trimming left V 2 bases short and J 6 bases short, with 11 bases between. The CDR3 spells CAISETSGIQPQHF. The CDR3 bases are TGTGCCATCAGTGAGACCTCAGGGATTCAGCCCCAGCATTTT.

The chain has TRBV27 and TRBJ2-7; no clear D gene. Trimming shortened V by 3 bases and J by 0 bases, and 12 bases separated the two germline ends. Germline CDR1 and CDR2: MNHEY and SMNVEV (reference sequence). This CDR3 spans 15 amino acids. For the CDR3, the DNA is TGTGCCAGCAGTTTGGTCGCTCTGAGCTCCTACGAGCAGTACTTC. Protein: CASSLVALSSYEQYF.

The rearrangement uses TRBV7-3 and TRBJ2-5; 8 bases align to TRBD2. The J segment lost 7 bases and the V segment lost 1 base, leaving 11 bases of the junction unmatched. The CDR3 extends over 16 amino acids. Germline values: CDR1 SGHTA, CDR2 FQGTGA. The CDR3: CASSLRLAGQGGTQYF. The CDR3 region has the DNA TGTGCCAGCAGCTTAAGGCTAGCGGGCCAAGGCGGGACCCAGTACTTC.

This clone showed up just a few times. The chain has TRBV30 and TRBJ1-2, with 9 bases identical to TRBD1. CDR1 and CDR2 from the germline V gene are GTSNPN and SVGIG (reference sequence). Trimming removed 7 bases from V and 6 bases from J; junction bases left unmatched: 12. The CDR3 is made up of 14 amino acids. The CDR3 sequence is CAFTTTGGWNGYTF. The CDR3 DNA follows: TGTGCCTTCACGACGACAGGGGGATGGAATGGCTACACCTTC.

The chain is built from TRBV7-2 and TRBJ2-1; TRBD2 matches at 8 bases. The CDR3 runs 14 residues. The germline gives CDR1 SGHTA, CDR2 FQGNSA. With 9 bases clipped from V and 2 bases from J, the junction kept 6 bases outside the gene matches. This chain's CDR3 is CASQAGGPYNEQFF. The CDR3 region has the DNA TGTGCCAGTCAGGCGGGGGGACCCTACAATGAGCAGTTCTTC.

The CDR3 loop reads CASSVAGANNEQFF. CDR3 bases: TGTGCCAGCAGCGTAGCGGGAGCGAACAATGAGCAGTTCTTC. The chain couples TRBV9 to TRBJ2-1, with D tentatively TRBD2 (6 bases). Germline V gene sequence: CDR1 SGDLS, CDR2 YYNGEE. Trimming left V 0 bases short and J 5 bases short, with 9 bases between. The CDR3 spans 14 residues.

The V call is TRBV11-1, the J call TRBJ2-5; possibly TRBD1 for D (6 bases). Trimming cost V 4 bases and J 5 bases, with 14 bases left between them. Germline V gene lookup returns CDR1 SGHAT and CDR2 FQDESV (reference sequence). The length of the CDR3 is 14 residues. The CDR3 nucleotides read TGTGCCAGCAGCTCCACAGGGCTGCGGGAGACCCAGTACTTC. Protein: CASSSTGLRETQYF.

This chain joins TRBV20-1 and TRBJ1-5; possible D gene TRBD1, 6 bases. The V gene lost 3 bases and the J gene lost 1 base, with 10 bases spanning the gap. The CDR3 extends over 14 amino acids. Germline CDR1 and CDR2: DFQATT and SNEGSKA (reference sequence). Here the CDR3 reads CSASQGTSNQPQHF. The CDR3 DNA reads TGCAGTGCTAGTCAGGGGACGAGCAATCAGCCCCAGCATTTT.

V usage is TRBV4-2 and J usage is TRBJ2-2, with D perhaps matching TRBD2 (6 bases). The CDR3 runs 19 residues. V gave up 1 base and J gave up 2 bases, with 20 bases separating them. In germline, CDR1 is LGHNA, CDR2 YNFKEQ. CDR3 loop: CASSQAGRKGLINTGELFF. CDR3 DNA: TGTGCCAGCAGCCAAGCGGGGCGTAAGGGACTTATTAACACCGGGGAGCTGTTTTTT.

In this sample, this clone is medium-sized. The chain joins TRBV27 to TRBJ1-6; D possibly corresponds to TRBD1 (5 bases). This CDR3 is 19 amino acids long. The germline gives CDR1 MNHEY, CDR2 SMNVEV (reference sequence). V was trimmed by 3 bases and J by 6 bases, leaving 24 bases between them. The CDR3 loop is CASSFQMGWEQDINSPLHF. The CDR3 DNA follows: TGTGCCAGCAGTTTTCAGATGGGGTGGGAACAGGACATTAATTCACCCCTCCACTTT.

This chain uses TRBV7-2 with TRBJ1-3; D is unresolved. V was clipped by 5 bases and J by 0 bases, with 17 bases between them. The CDR3 consists of 17 residues. CDR1 and CDR2 (germline): SGHTA, FQGNSA. The CDR3 DNA reads as TGTGCCAGCAGCGCCTCCGCGCGGGTTAGCTCTGGAAACACCATATATTTT. This codes for CASSASARVSSGNTIYF.

The chain uses TRBV19 and TRBJ2-2; tentative D call: TRBD1 (6 bases). V was trimmed by 10 bases and J by 2 bases, leaving 20 bases between them. Germline CDR1 LNHDA, CDR2 SQIVND (reference sequence). This CDR3 comprises 16 residues. CDR3 protein: CATKEQGSGNTGELFF. The CDR3 nucleotides are TGTGCCACCAAAGAGCAGGGGTCGGGAAACACCGGGGAGCTGTTTTTT.

The gene calls are TRBV7-2 and TRBJ1-2; D uncertain. CDR1 is SGHTA and CDR2 is FQGNSA in the germline V gene. The CDR3 is made up of 13 amino acids. V was trimmed by 1 base and J by 3 bases, leaving 6 bases between them. The chain's CDR3 is CASSLGVDYGYTF. The CDR3 DNA sequence: TGTGCCAGCAGCTTAGGCGTTGACTATGGCTACACCTTC.

The gene calls are TRBV5-1 and TRBJ1-1; tentatively, D is TRBD1 (6 bases). The germline gives CDR1 SGHRS, CDR2 YFSETQ. Deletions cut 0 bases from V and 6 bases from J, with 12 bases between. The CDR3 is 14 residues long. The CDR3: CASSLAQGQAEAFF. In nucleotides, the CDR3 is TGCGCCAGCAGCTTGGCCCAGGGGCAGGCTGAAGCTTTCTTT.

J is TRBJ1-3 and V is TRBV7-8; possibly TRBD1 for D (6 bases). Germline V gene lookup returns CDR1 SGHVS and CDR2 FQNEAQ. V lost 4 bases to trimming and J lost 3 bases, with 19 bases between them. This CDR3 has 17 amino acids. CDR3 residues: CASSSRQEMLVGNTIYF. Written as DNA, the CDR3 is TGTGCCAGCAGCTCTCGACAGGAAATGTTAGTTGGAAACACCATATATTTT.